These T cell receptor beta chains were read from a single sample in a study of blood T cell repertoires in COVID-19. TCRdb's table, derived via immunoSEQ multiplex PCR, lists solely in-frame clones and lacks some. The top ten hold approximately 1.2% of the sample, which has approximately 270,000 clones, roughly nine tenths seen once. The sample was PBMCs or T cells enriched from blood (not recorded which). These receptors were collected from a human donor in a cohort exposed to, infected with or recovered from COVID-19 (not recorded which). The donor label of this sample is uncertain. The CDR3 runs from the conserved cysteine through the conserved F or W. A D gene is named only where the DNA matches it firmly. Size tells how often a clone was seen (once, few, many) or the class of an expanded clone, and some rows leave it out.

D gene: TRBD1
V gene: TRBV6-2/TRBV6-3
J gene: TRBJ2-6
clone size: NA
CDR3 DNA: TGTGCCAGCAGCTTCGGGACAGGGAACTCTGGGGCCAACGTCCTGACTTTC
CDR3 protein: CASSFGTGNSGANVLTF

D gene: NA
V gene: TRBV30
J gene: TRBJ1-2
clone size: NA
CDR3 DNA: TGTGCCTGGGGCAGGATGCAAGGTGGCTACACCTTC
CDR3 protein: CAWGRMQGGYTF

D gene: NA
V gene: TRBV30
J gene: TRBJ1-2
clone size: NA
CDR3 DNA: TGTGCCCTAACTCTCCGAGGAAGTAACTATGGCTACACCTTC
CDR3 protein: CALTLRGSNYGYTF

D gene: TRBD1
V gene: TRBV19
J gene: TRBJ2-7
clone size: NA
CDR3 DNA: TGTGCCAGTAGTATAGTCGGGACAGGGGGCGAGTTATTTTACGAGCAGTACTTC
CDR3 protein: CASSIVGTGGELFYEQYF

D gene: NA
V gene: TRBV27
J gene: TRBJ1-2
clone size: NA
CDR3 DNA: TGTGCCAGCAGTTTTAAGGGGATCTATGGCTACACCTTC
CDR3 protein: CASSFKGIYGYTF

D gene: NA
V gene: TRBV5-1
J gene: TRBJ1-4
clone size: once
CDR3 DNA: TGCGCCAGCAGCTTAGCAGGGAAGATGGGTAATGAAAAACTGTTTTTT
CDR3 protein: CASSLAGKMGNEKLFF

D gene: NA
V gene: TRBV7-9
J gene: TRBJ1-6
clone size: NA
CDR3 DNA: TGTGCCAGCAGCCCTCAGGCAGGCTATAATTCACCCCTCCACTTT
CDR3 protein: CASSPQAGYNSPLHF

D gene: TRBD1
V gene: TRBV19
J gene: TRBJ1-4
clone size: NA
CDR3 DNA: TGTGCCAGTAGCCCACAGGGGCCTAATGAAAAACTGTTTTTT
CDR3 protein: CASSPQGPNEKLFF

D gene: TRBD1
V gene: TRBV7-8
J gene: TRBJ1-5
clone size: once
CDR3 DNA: TGTGCCAGCAGCTTAGCCGGGACAGGACCGAAGTATAGCAATCAGCCCCAGCATTTT
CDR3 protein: CASSLAGTGPKYSNQPQHF

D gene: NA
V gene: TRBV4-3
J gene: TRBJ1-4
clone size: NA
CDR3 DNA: TGCGCCAGCAGCCAAGTAGGCAGGGGAAATGAAAAACTGTTTTTT
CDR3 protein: CASSQVGRGNEKLFF

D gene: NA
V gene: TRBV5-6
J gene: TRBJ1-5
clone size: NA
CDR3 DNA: TGTGCCAGCAGCTTGAACAGGAGGGGAGGTCAGCCCCAGCATTTT
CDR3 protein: CASSLNRRGGQPQHF

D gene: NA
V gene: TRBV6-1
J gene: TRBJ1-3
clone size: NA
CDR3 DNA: TGTGCCAGCAGTGAAGACCCCCGGGGGATCGGAAACACCATATATTTT
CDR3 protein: CASSEDPRGIGNTIYF

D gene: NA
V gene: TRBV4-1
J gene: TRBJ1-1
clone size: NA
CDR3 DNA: TGCGCCAGCAGCCAAGAGCGGGGGACTGAAGCTTTCTTT
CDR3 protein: CASSQERGTEAFF

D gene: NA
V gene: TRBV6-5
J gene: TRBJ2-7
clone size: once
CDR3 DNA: TGTGCCAGCAGTTACTCGGCGGGCTCCTACGAGCAGTACTTC
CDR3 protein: CASSYSAGSYEQYF

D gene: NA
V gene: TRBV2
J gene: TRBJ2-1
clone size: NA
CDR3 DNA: TGTGCCAGCAGTGAATATCAGTACAATGAGCAGTTCTTC
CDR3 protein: CASSEYQYNEQFF

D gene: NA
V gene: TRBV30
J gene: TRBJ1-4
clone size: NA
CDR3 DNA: TGTGCCTGGGGACAGAATGAAAAACTGTTTTTT
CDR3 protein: CAWGQNEKLFF

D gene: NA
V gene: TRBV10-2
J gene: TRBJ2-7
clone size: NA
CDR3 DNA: TGCGCCAGCAGTGAAGCAGGGGACTCCTACGAGCAGTACTTC
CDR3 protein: CASSEAGDSYEQYF

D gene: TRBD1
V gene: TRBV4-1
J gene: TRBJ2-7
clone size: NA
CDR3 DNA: TGCGCCAGCAGCCATAGCCCTATCCGGGACAGGGTCTACGAGCAGTACTTC
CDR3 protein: CASSHSPIRDRVYEQYF

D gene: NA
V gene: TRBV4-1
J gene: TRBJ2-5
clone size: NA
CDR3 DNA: TGCGCCAGCAGCCCCATAGGGGGAAACTCACAAGAGACCCAGTACTTC
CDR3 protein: CASSPIGGNSQETQYF

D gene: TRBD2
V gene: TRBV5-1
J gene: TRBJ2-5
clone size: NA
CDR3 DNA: TGCGCCAGCAGCAAGACTAGCGGGGGGGCTTGGGAGACCCAGTACTTC
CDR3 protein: CASSKTSGGAWETQYF